One and the same sample provided the 9 T cell receptor beta chains below, sequenced in a study of blood T cell repertoires in COVID-19. Using immunoSEQ multiplex PCR, the repertoire was profiled, and TCRdb retains in-frame clones only, with some absent. This table has 200,000 or so clones, around nine tenths appearing once. Sequencing was done on a sample of PBMCs or T cells enriched from blood (not recorded which). Receptor source: a young woman who had been exposed to COVID-19.

The genes are TRBV18 and TRBJ1-2, with 7 bases that match TRBD1. The trim removed 6 bases at V and 5 bases at J, leaving 6 bases unmatched. This CDR3 spans 13 amino acids. Germline CDR1 reads KGHSH; CDR2 reads LQKENI. The CDR3 region is CASSTGVTYGYTF. The CDR3 nucleotides are TGTGCCAGCTCCACAGGGGTTACTTATGGCTACACCTTC.

The chain carries TRBV9 and TRBJ2-2; 9 nucleotides agree with TRBD2. Trimming at V came to 0 bases and at J to 4 bases, leaving 10 bases not matched to a gene. CDR3 length equals 18 residues. The germline V gene encodes CDR1 SGDLS and CDR2 YYNGEE. The CDR3 coding sequence is TGTGCCAGCAGCGTAGATGGTAGCGGGAGTTCAGGCACCGGGGAGCTGTTTTTT. Translating it yields CASSVDGSGSSGTGELFF. Together with reference TRBV9 and TRBJ2-2, the CDR3 gives the full variable domain: DSGVTQTPKHLITATGQRVTLRCSPRSGDLSVYWYQQSLDQGLQFLIQYYNGEERAKGNILERFSAQQFPDLHSELNLSSLELGDSALYFCASSVDGSGSSGTGELFFGEGSRLTVL.

The V and J genes are TRBV9 and TRBJ1-1, with TRBD1 identical over 11 bases. This CDR3 has 14 amino acids. The junction had 3 bases not matched to a gene; V was cut back by 4 bases and J by 4 bases. Per germline, CDR1 SGDLS and CDR2 YYNGEE. The CDR3 sequence: CASSPDRGLTEAFF. CDR3 in DNA: TGTGCCAGCAGCCCGGACAGGGGGCTCACTGAAGCTTTCTTT.

The chain is built from TRBV7-9 and TRBJ1-1; a weak D match, TRBD1 (6 bases). The CDR3 covers 15 residues. Germline V gives CDR1 SEHNR, CDR2 FQNEAQ (reference sequence). V was clipped by 3 bases and J by 0 bases, with 11 bases between them. CDR3 protein: CASSLAGDMNTEAFF. As DNA, the CDR3 is TGTGCCAGCAGCTTGGCAGGGGATATGAACACTGAAGCTTTCTTT.

The count of this clone is one. The chain couples TRBV15 to TRBJ1-2; a possible D gene is TRBD1 (5 bases). Trimming left V 3 bases short and J 8 bases short, with 16 bases between. The V gene's germline CDR1 is LNHNV and CDR2 YYDKDF (reference sequence). The CDR3 is made up of 14 amino acids. This CDR3 is CATSRAGSTGGYTF. The CDR3 DNA follows: TGTGCCACCAGCAGGGCAGGGTCGACGGGCGGCTACACCTTC.

The chain joins TRBV15 to TRBJ2-5, with D maybe TRBD2 (5 bases). Germline lookup yields CDR1 LNHNV and CDR2 YYDKDF (reference sequence). Deletions cut 0 bases from V and 4 bases from J, with 15 bases between. This CDR3 region has 16 residues. CDR3 sequence: CATSREGTAGGETQYF. The CDR3 DNA reads TGTGCCACCAGCAGAGAGGGAACAGCCGGAGGAGAGACCCAGTACTTC.

This clone was found once. This chain joins TRBV5-1 and TRBJ2-1; possible D gene TRBD2, 6 bases. The V gene lost 2 bases and the J gene lost 8 bases, with 20 bases spanning the gap. The CDR3 sequence is 16 residues long. Germline loops: CDR1 SGHRS, CDR2 YFSETQ. The CDR3: CASSFGPGGLLHEQFF. The DNA for the CDR3 is TGCGCCAGCAGCTTCGGCCCCGGGGGACTCCTCCATGAGCAGTTCTTC.

The chain carries TRBV9 and TRBJ2-6, with D possibly being TRBD2 (6 bases). From germline, CDR1 is SGDLS and CDR2 YYNGEE. V shed 0 bases and J shed 0 bases, with 13 bases lying between them. There are 18 residues in the CDR3. In nucleotides, the CDR3 is TGTGCCAGCAGCGTAGGGGGGAGGTTACCCTCTGGGGCCAACGTCCTGACTTTC. This sequence encodes CASSVGGRLPSGANVLTF.

The gene calls are TRBV15 and TRBJ2-7; TRBD2 agrees at 13 bases. V gave up 6 bases and J gave up 7 bases; unmatched junction bases: 6. The length of the CDR3 is 14 residues. CDR1 and CDR2 (germline): LNHNV, YYDKDF (reference sequence). As DNA, the CDR3 is TGTGCCACCAGGAGGACTAGCGGGAGTCAAGAGCAGTACTTC. It translates to CATRRTSGSQEQYF.